This T cell receptor beta chain was retrieved from a study of blood T cell repertoires in COVID-19. About the research overall: Samples taken during acute and convalescent COVID-19 were collected in the United States, Italy and Spain. T cells, B-cell-depleted T cells, or PBMCs provided the cDNA or gDNA that served as material.

Seattle participants joined during active infection and were tracked over time. Germline loops: CDR1 SEHNR, CDR2 FQNEAQ (reference sequence). The CDR3 runs to 16 residues. V was shortened by 3 bases and J by 1 base, with 13 bases between the two germline ends. The data were produced by immunoSEQ multiplex PCR, yet TCRdb's version contains in-frame clones alone and is incomplete. The table has tens of thousands of clones, 80% to 85% seen once. The chain has TRBV7-9 and TRBJ1-3; no definite D call. This sequence was found in a young man with COVID-19, enrolled during active disease. The sequenced sample was peripheral blood. DNA for the CDR3: TGTGCCAGCAGCTTCAACCCTCAGGTTTCTGGAAACACCATATATTTT. Translation gives CASSFNPQVSGNTIYF.